Listed below are T cell receptor beta chains from one sample, sequenced in a study of monozygotic twins with inflammatory bowel disease. From its re-call of the 5' RACE reads, TCRdb lists each CDR3 protein once, without DNA. The sample table sets out 300,000 to 450,000 distinct CDR3 sequences. The sample taken for sequencing was blood. These TCRs come from a human donor with ulcerative colitis or Crohn's disease, or a healthy co-twin of an affected twin (not recorded which). The CDR3 runs from the conserved cysteine through the conserved F or W.

V gene: TRBV27
J gene: TRBJ1-6
CDR3 length: 16
CDR3 protein: CASSPSPRPYNSPLHF

V gene: TRBV6-2/TRBV6-3
J gene: TRBJ2-7
CDR3 length: 15
CDR3 protein: CASSYGGADIYEQYF

V gene: TRBV7-2
J gene: TRBJ2-1
CDR3 length: 17
CDR3 protein: CASSLIGTGQGPNEQFF

V gene: TRBV5-1
J gene: TRBJ2-1
CDR3 length: 13
CDR3 protein: CASSLGYYNEQFF

V gene: TRBV4-3
J gene: TRBJ1-5
CDR3 length: 13
CDR3 protein: CASSQDGNQPQHF

V gene: TRBV18
J gene: TRBJ1-5
CDR3 length: 15
CDR3 protein: CASSPRDTSNQPQHF

V gene: TRBV12-3/TRBV12-4
J gene: TRBJ2-7
CDR3 length: 16
CDR3 protein: CASSLSGTGSFYEQYF

V gene: TRBV6-1
J gene: TRBJ2-2
CDR3 length: 15
CDR3 protein: CASSKGTGTSGELFF

V gene: TRBV4-1
J gene: TRBJ1-3
CDR3 length: 17
CDR3 protein: CASSQERFGGSGNTIYF

V gene: TRBV24-1
J gene: TRBJ2-2
CDR3 length: 16
CDR3 protein: CATSDVDRPNTGELFF

V gene: TRBV7-2
J gene: TRBJ1-5
CDR3 length: 16
CDR3 protein: CASSSRGGYSNQPQHF

V gene: TRBV5-4
J gene: TRBJ2-7
CDR3 length: 14
CDR3 protein: CASSLNAGVYEQYF

V gene: TRBV21-1
J gene: TRBJ2-5
CDR3 length: 14
CDR3 protein: CASSKGWGRKTQYF

V gene: TRBV5-1
J gene: TRBJ1-5
CDR3 length: 18
CDR3 protein: CASSLGPSGQGGNQPQHF

V gene: TRBV7-2
J gene: TRBJ2-7
CDR3 length: 15
CDR3 protein: CASSLDRSVFYEQYF

V gene: TRBV6-5
J gene: TRBJ2-1
CDR3 length: 16
CDR3 protein: CASSYYPGLGVNEQFF

V gene: TRBV7-2
J gene: TRBJ2-2
CDR3 length: 16
CDR3 protein: CASRTLRDRVTGELFF

V gene: TRBV29-1
J gene: TRBJ1-1
CDR3 length: 13
CDR3 protein: CSVAWTLDTEAFF

V gene: TRBV12-3/TRBV12-4
J gene: TRBJ2-1
CDR3 length: 15
CDR3 protein: CASTRDGSSYNEQFF

V gene: TRBV20-1
J gene: TRBJ1-6
CDR3 length: 15
CDR3 protein: CSAREPGQGKSPLHF

V gene: TRBV7-2
J gene: TRBJ2-5
CDR3 length: 13
CDR3 protein: CASSRDPAETQYF

V gene: TRBV12-3/TRBV12-4
J gene: TRBJ2-3
CDR3 length: 14
CDR3 protein: CASSPRSRPDTQYF

V gene: TRBV27
J gene: TRBJ2-5
CDR3 length: 13
CDR3 protein: CASSSWAQETQYF

V gene: TRBV7-9
J gene: TRBJ2-7
CDR3 length: 16
CDR3 protein: CASSSPGSLSSYEQYF

V gene: TRBV5-1
J gene: TRBJ2-3
CDR3 length: 16
CDR3 protein: CASSLVRGKPTDTQYF

V gene: TRBV20-1
J gene: TRBJ1-5
CDR3 length: 18
CDR3 protein: CSATYSGTPEDGNQPQHF

V gene: TRBV10-3
J gene: TRBJ1-2
CDR3 length: 14
CDR3 protein: CAIMDPTGDYGYTF

V gene: TRBV28
J gene: TRBJ2-7
CDR3 length: 14
CDR3 protein: CASSWGIGTYEQYF

V gene: TRBV7-2
J gene: TRBJ2-2
CDR3 length: 17
CDR3 protein: CASILRGSGGPTGELFF

V gene: TRBV15
J gene: TRBJ1-1
CDR3 length: 14
CDR3 protein: CATSRAGGYTEAFF

V gene: TRBV20-1
J gene: TRBJ1-2
CDR3 length: 13
CDR3 protein: CSARDQGGGGYTF

V gene: TRBV4-1
J gene: TRBJ2-7
CDR3 length: 17
CDR3 protein: CASSQVAGTASLYEQYF

V gene: TRBV5-6
J gene: TRBJ2-7
CDR3 length: 14
CDR3 protein: CASSLDGGVEEQYF

V gene: TRBV19
J gene: TRBJ1-5
CDR3 length: 16
CDR3 protein: CASRRTGGLFNQPQHF

V gene: TRBV4-3
J gene: TRBJ2-1
CDR3 length: 15
CDR3 protein: CASSQAGGNGWEQFF

V gene: TRBV20-1
J gene: TRBJ2-7
CDR3 length: 14
CDR3 protein: CSAPRDRRAYEQYF

V gene: TRBV6-2/TRBV6-3
J gene: TRBJ2-1
CDR3 length: 15
CDR3 protein: CASSYGGSNSNEQFF

V gene: TRBV19
J gene: TRBJ2-1
CDR3 length: 19
CDR3 protein: CASSEYTYKLAGGRVEQFF

V gene: TRBV18
J gene: TRBJ2-7
CDR3 length: 15
CDR3 protein: CASSDEAGTPYEQYF

V gene: TRBV6-5
J gene: TRBJ2-4
CDR3 length: 16
CDR3 protein: CASSYLAGGRGNIQYF

V gene: TRBV20-1
J gene: TRBJ2-2
CDR3 length: 16
CDR3 protein: CSARDGRGRNTGELFF

V gene: TRBV4-2
J gene: TRBJ1-2
CDR3 length: 15
CDR3 protein: CASSQSSGSNYGYTF

V gene: TRBV24-1
J gene: TRBJ1-5
CDR3 length: 14
CDR3 protein: CATSDLYSNQPQHF

V gene: TRBV5-1
J gene: TRBJ1-2
CDR3 length: 14
CDR3 protein: CASSFSTSVDGYTF

V gene: TRBV23-1
J gene: TRBJ1-5
CDR3 length: 13
CDR3 protein: CASSTHQNQPQHF

V gene: TRBV7-8
J gene: TRBJ2-3
CDR3 length: 16
CDR3 protein: CASSLTGQGGTDTQYF

V gene: TRBV9
J gene: TRBJ2-5
CDR3 length: 15
CDR3 protein: CASSVSVGTQETQYF

V gene: TRBV20-1
J gene: TRBJ1-2
CDR3 length: 12
CDR3 protein: CSASREDRGYTF

V gene: TRBV29-1
J gene: TRBJ2-5
CDR3 length: 15
CDR3 protein: CSVDGAVGAQETQYF

V gene: TRBV7-6
J gene: TRBJ2-5
CDR3 length: 11
CDR3 protein: CASSLAETQYF

V gene: TRBV24-1
J gene: TRBJ2-2
CDR3 length: 14
CDR3 protein: CATRRDSNTGELFF

V gene: TRBV5-1
J gene: TRBJ1-2
CDR3 length: 16
CDR3 protein: CASSDPGQFRHYGYTF

V gene: TRBV5-1
J gene: TRBJ2-5
CDR3 length: 15
CDR3 protein: CASSRAGTGEETQYF

V gene: TRBV20-1
J gene: TRBJ1-4
CDR3 length: 15
CDR3 protein: CSASLGRGRDEKLFF

V gene: TRBV29-1
J gene: TRBJ1-2
CDR3 length: 13
CDR3 protein: CSVTENTNYGYTF

V gene: TRBV5-1
J gene: TRBJ2-7
CDR3 length: 14
CDR3 protein: CASKILAGGREQYF

V gene: TRBV4-3
J gene: TRBJ2-1
CDR3 length: 15
CDR3 protein: CASSQDSWAGLEQFF

V gene: TRBV27
J gene: TRBJ2-3
CDR3 length: 14
CDR3 protein: CASSFQGGIDTQYF

V gene: TRBV7-9
J gene: TRBJ1-1
CDR3 length: 14
CDR3 protein: CASSFSAGRAEAFF